The 18 T cell receptor beta chains below all came from one sample that was sequenced in a study of blood T cell repertoires in COVID-19. Generated by immunoSEQ multiplex PCR, the TCRdb table keeps only in-frame clones and is missing some. The sample has about 250,000 clones; around 83% are singletons. The sample taken for sequencing was peripheral blood. The source is a man older than 75 with acute or convalescent COVID-19.

The chain links TRBV18 to TRBJ2-2, with 10 bases aligning to TRBD1. The germline CDR1 and CDR2 sequences are KGHSH and LQKENI. The CDR3 loop spans 15 amino acids. After removal of 5 bases from V and 3 bases from J, the junction contained 3 bases not matched to a gene. The CDR3 region has the DNA TGTGCCAGCTCAAAAGGGACAGGGGACACCGGGGAGCTGTTTTTT. Translation: CASSKGTGDTGELFF.

The chain joins TRBV19 to TRBJ1-6; 12 bases agree with TRBD1. The junction had 5 bases not matched to a gene; V was cut back by 4 bases and J by 7 bases. CDR1 and CDR2 from the germline V gene are LNHDA and SQIVND (reference sequence). The CDR3 length is 16 residues. CDR3 sequence reads: CASSTGQGARNSPLHF. The DNA of the CDR3 is TGTGCCAGTAGTACGGGACAGGGGGCAAGGAATTCACCCCTCCACTTT.

The gene calls are TRBV12-2 and TRBJ2-5; TRBD2 is the table's D call and was not checked against the DNA. TRBV12-2 is given as a pseudogene. This CDR3 comprises 19 residues. CDR3 loop: CASRLQGPSGRKVEETQYF. DNA for the CDR3: TGTGCAAGTCGCTTGCAAGGCCCTAGCGGGAGGAAGGTGGAAGAGACCCAGTACTTC.

Note on this clone: Other DNA sequences in this specimen translate into the identical CDR3. The V and J genes are TRBV5-6 and TRBJ1-5; 10 positions agree with TRBD1. The germline gives CDR1 SGHDT, CDR2 YYEEEE. The CDR3 consists of 17 residues. The V segment lost 3 bases and the J segment 0 bases; nucleotides outside the gene matches: 6. The CDR3, as DNA: TGTGCCAGCAGCTCTAGAGGACAGGGGGGTAGCAATCAGCCCCAGCATTTT. Its translation is CASSSRGQGGSNQPQHF.

The chain recombines TRBV18 with TRBJ1-3; D might be TRBD1 (5 bases). V was shortened by 0 bases and J by 5 bases, with 11 bases between the two germline ends. The V gene's germline CDR1 is KGHSH and CDR2 LQKENI. The CDR3 totals 15 residues. CDR3 sequence reads: CASSPPLGLRNTIYF. As DNA, the CDR3 is TGTGCCAGCTCACCACCCTTGGGGCTGAGAAACACCATATATTTT. The full variable domain, completed using reference TRBV18 and TRBJ1-3, is NAGVMQNPRHLVRRRGQEARLRCSPMKGHSHVYWYRQLPEEGLKFMVYLQKENIIDESGMPKERFSAEFPKEGPSILRIQQVVRGDSAAYFCASSPPLGLRNTIYFGEGSWLTVV.

The chain recombines TRBV11-2 with TRBJ1-6, with unresolved D. The CDR3 has 14 residues. With 1 base removed from V and 6 bases from J, the gap between germline ends came to 7 bases. The germline CDR1 and CDR2 sequences are SGHAT and FQNNGV. This chain's CDR3 is CASSLAVGNSPLHF. The CDR3 DNA reads as TGTGCCAGCAGCTTAGCCGTCGGTAATTCACCCCTCCACTTT.

A few counts support this clone. This sequence joins TRBV6-5 and TRBJ2-7, with TRBD2 as a possible D gene (6 bases). CDR3 length equals 11 residues. Germline CDR1 MNHEY, CDR2 SVGAGI. Trimming shortened V by 8 bases and J by 2 bases, and 7 bases separated the two germline ends. CDR3 in amino acids: CASGGTYEQYF. CDR3 bases: TGTGCCAGCGGGGGGACCTACGAGCAGTACTTC.

This rearrangement joins TRBV12-3 or TRBV12-4 to TRBJ1-1; a possible D gene is TRBD1 (5 bases). This CDR3 comprises 13 residues. Trimming removed 5 bases from V and 7 bases from J, with 14 bases in between. CDR3 in amino acids: CASSRNRWGEAFF. For the CDR3, the DNA is TGTGCCAGCAGTCGAAACAGGTGGGGTGAAGCTTTCTTT.

V gene TRBV9 combines with J gene TRBJ2-1; 11 positions agree with TRBD2. J lost 6 bases, V lost 4 bases, and 9 bases had no gene match. CDR3 length equals 16 residues. Germline-derived CDR1 and CDR2 are SGDLS and YYNGEE. CDR3 residues: CASSRVAGGPVNEQFF. CDR3 sequence (DNA): TGTGCCAGCAGCCGTGTAGCGGGAGGGCCCGTCAATGAGCAGTTCTTC.

The chain combines TRBV5-1 with TRBJ1-6; 8 nucleotides agree with TRBD1. The germline V gene has CDR1 SGHRS and CDR2 YFSETQ. V gave up 5 bases and J gave up 6 bases; unmatched junction bases: 10. The CDR3 sequence is 16 residues long. CDR3 protein: CASRLKPGQVNSPLHF. As DNA, the CDR3 is TGCGCCAGCAGGCTGAAACCGGGACAGGTTAATTCACCCCTCCACTTT.

V usage is TRBV28 and J usage is TRBJ2-7; 10 bases fit TRBD2. V lost 4 bases, J lost 3 bases, and 6 bases stayed unmatched. CDR1 is MDHEN, CDR2 SYDVKM, per germline. The CDR3 spans 15 residues. The CDR3 protein is CASSSLAGGDYEQYF. CDR3 in DNA: TGTGCCAGCAGTTCTTTAGCGGGGGGAGACTACGAGCAGTACTTC.

This chain uses TRBV11-2 with TRBJ2-7; D is unclear. This CDR3 has 14 amino acids. The V end was cut by 0 bases, the J end by 2 bases, with 8 bases between. Germline V gene data show CDR1 as SGHAT and CDR2 as FQNNGV. The CDR3 spells CASSLDGPTYEQYF. CDR3 sequence (DNA): TGTGCCAGCAGCTTAGATGGGCCTACCTACGAGCAGTACTTC.

The chain uses TRBV5-1 and TRBJ2-1; 9 positions match TRBD1. The length of the CDR3 is 15 residues. The germline V gene encodes CDR1 SGHRS and CDR2 YFSETQ. Trimming took 3 bases from V and 5 from J; bases not matched to a gene: 6. The DNA for the CDR3 is TGCGCCAGCAGCTACGGACAGGGGCCCCACAATGAGCAGTTCTTC. It encodes CASSYGQGPHNEQFF.

The chain employs TRBV30 and TRBJ1-1; D not resolved. Per germline, CDR1 GTSNPN and CDR2 SVGIG (reference sequence). The CDR3 is made up of 11 amino acids. With 0 bases removed from V and 7 bases from J, the gap between germline ends came to 6 bases. The CDR3 reads CAWSVAVEAFF. The CDR3 DNA reads TGTGCCTGGAGTGTAGCGGTTGAAGCTTTCTTT.

The V and J genes are TRBV7-9 and TRBJ2-7; 12 positions match TRBD1. The CDR3 runs to 13 residues. The V gene's germline CDR1 is SEHNR and CDR2 FQNEAQ (reference sequence). V was pared by 8 bases and J by 5 bases, with 4 bases of the junction left unmatched. This CDR3 is CASLGQGAHEQYF. CDR3 in DNA: TGTGCCAGCCTGGGACAGGGGGCTCACGAGCAGTACTTC.

The chain uses TRBV7-2 and TRBJ2-2, with D perhaps matching TRBD2 (5 bases). With 1 base removed from V and 4 bases from J, the gap between germline ends came to 10 bases. The CDR3 runs 15 residues. Per germline, CDR1 SGHTA and CDR2 FQGNSA. The CDR3 region has the DNA TGTGCCAGCAGCTTAGTAGGCGGGTTCACCGGGGAGCTGTTTTTT. The encoded protein is CASSLVGGFTGELFF.

In regard to this clone: Other nucleotide sequences from this sample produce the same CDR3. The chain recombines TRBV5-1 with TRBJ2-7; 12 bases align to TRBD1. The V segment lost 3 bases and the J segment 0 bases; nucleotides outside the gene matches: 4. Germline V gene sequence: CDR1 SGHRS, CDR2 YFSETQ. This CDR3 comprises 16 residues. The chain's CDR3 is CASSSGQGAVSYEQYF. CDR3 DNA sequence: TGCGCCAGCAGCTCGGGACAGGGGGCCGTCTCCTACGAGCAGTACTTC. The full variable domain, rest sourced from reference TRBV5-1 and TRBJ2-7, is KAGVTQTPRYLIKTRGQQVTLSCSPISGHRSVSWYQQTPGQGLQFLFEYFSETQRNKGNFPGRFSGRQFSNSRSEMNVSTLELGDSALYLCASSSGQGAVSYEQYFGPGTRLTVT.

This sequence joins TRBV6-5 and TRBJ1-1; no clear D gene. The germline CDR1 and CDR2 sequences are MNHEY and SVGAGI. With 0 bases removed from V and 2 bases from J, the gap between germline ends came to 7 bases. The CDR3 totals 14 residues. The CDR3 loop reads CASSYSELNTEAFF. The CDR3 DNA sequence: TGTGCCAGCAGTTACTCGGAGCTTAACACTGAAGCTTTCTTT.